This is a list of T cell receptor beta chains from one sample in a study of metastatic and nonmetastatic thyroid tumors. From the PCR reads, TCRdb re-called clones with MiXCR. The table includes 23,000 or so clones, about 20% detected once. Sequenced input: blood. Source of these receptors: a male donor with papillary thyroid cancer or a benign thyroid nodule (not recorded which). Some clones in this sample may be carry-over from other donors' samples. CDR3s include the opening cysteine and the closing phenylalanine or tryptophan. Each record gives: V gene, clone size, J gene, D gene, CDR3 protein, CDR3 DNA. D genes are given only for firm matches. A row's size may be missing; if present it is once, few, many or a size class.

>TRBV20-1|many|TRBJ1-5|-
CSARGGQGGQPQHF
TGCAGTGCTAGAGGGGGGCAGGGAGGCCAGCCCCAGCATTTT
>TRBV2|many|TRBJ2-2|TRBD2
CASNLAGANTGELFF
TGTGCCAGCAACCTAGCGGGAGCGAACACCGGGGAGCTGTTTTTT
>TRBV5-5|many|TRBJ1-1|-
CASSLSSYPGNTEAFF
TGTGCCAGCAGCTTGAGTAGCTATCCTGGGAACACTGAAGCTTTCTTT
>TRBV27|-|TRBJ1-2|-
CASSLSLALGGYTF
TGTGCCAGCAGCCTATCGTTGGCGTTGGGGGGCTACACCTTC
>TRBV5-6|many|TRBJ1-2|TRBD1
CASSRDRDFRGYTF
TGTGCCAGCAGCCGGGACAGGGATTTTAGGGGCTACACCTTC
>TRBV6-1|many|TRBJ2-3|-
CASSFASTDTQYF
TGTGCCAGCAGTTTTGCTAGCACAGATACGCAGTATTTT
>TRBV3-1|many|TRBJ1-1|TRBD1
CASSRTGGTEAFF
TGTGCCAGCAGTCGGACAGGGGGCACTGAAGCTTTCTTT
>TRBV27|many|TRBJ1-6|-
CASRGGRDNSPLHF
TGTGCCAGCAGGGGGGGGAGGGATAATTCACCCCTCCACTTT
>TRBV9|many|TRBJ2-1|TRBD1
CASSDPGQVRNEQFF
TGTGCCAGCAGCGACCCGGGACAGGTGAGGAATGAGCAGTTCTTC
>TRBV7-8|many|TRBJ1-3|-
CASSSLTGSGNTIYF
TGTGCCAGCAGCTCCCTCACAGGGTCTGGAAACACCATATATTTT
>TRBV19|many|TRBJ2-7|-
CASSIAGTPSLEQYF
TGTGCCAGTAGTATAGCCGGTACACCCTCTCTCGAGCAGTACTTC
>TRBV30|-|TRBJ2-7|TRBD2
CAWSGLGQQYF
TGTGCCTGGAGCGGACTAGGGCAGCAGTACTTC
>TRBV19|many|TRBJ1-4|TRBD1
CASSSLGQENEKLFF
TGTGCCAGTAGTTCATTGGGACAGGAAAACGAAAAACTGTTTTTT
>TRBV20-1|many|TRBJ2-7|TRBD2
CSARDPRSGRPSYEQYF
TGCAGTGCTAGGGACCCCCGTAGCGGGAGGCCCTCCTACGAGCAGTACTTC